The clone carrying this T cell receptor beta chain was detected many times. The sample is drawn from a study of tumor-infiltrating lymphocytes in primary liver carcinoma. Starting material for RNA and DNA co-extraction consisted of roughly 19-31 mg of unsorted bulk tissue. This CDR3 comprises 14 residues. The V gene end was trimmed by 1 base and the J gene end by 3 bases; junction bases not matched to a gene: 3. Germline V lookup: CDR1 MNHNS, CDR2 SASEGT. Total RNA amounting to roughly 450 ng was the source from which TCR beta cDNA was made with a constant-region primer. Researchers made the TCR beta libraries by running three nested multiplex PCR rounds with slightly modified ARM-PCR. A C-beta reverse primer and TRBV1-TRBV30 forward primers served in each of the first two PCR rounds, at approximately 10 cycles apiece. One entry per CDR3 protein, called by TCRdb with MiXCR from the multiplex PCR reads. The profile covers 95,000 to 150,000 distinct CDR3 sequences, with 50% to 65% appearing a single time and roughly a tenth taken by the ten largest.

The sequenced sample was liver tumor tissue from sampling region 1. The subset: tumor region T1, superior pole. This chain uses TRBV6-1 with TRBJ2-7; 7 bases are a match to TRBD2. This receptor was taken from a woman aged 55-70 years with primary liver carcinoma and hepatitis B virus infection. CDR3 region: CASSEGASGYEQYF. CDR3 DNA: TGTGCCAGCAGTGAAGGAGCTAGCGGCTACGAGCAGTACTTC.